Below are 21 T cell receptor beta chains sequenced from a single sample in a study of blood T cell repertoires in COVID-19. Some clones are missing from TCRdb's copy, which holds only in-frame ones; the method was immunoSEQ multiplex PCR. The sample has approximately 280,000 clones; around 86% are singletons. The sequenced sample was PBMCs or T cells enriched from blood (not recorded which). The receptors were sampled from a woman aged 18 to 35 who had recovered from COVID-19.

The rearrangement links TRBV10-2 to TRBJ2-3, with 9 bases that match TRBD2. From germline, CDR1 is WSHSY and CDR2 SAAADI. The CDR3 sequence is 14 residues long. J was trimmed by 5 bases and V by 3 bases; bases with no gene match: 3. CDR3 amino acids: CASSEEAGGDTQYF. For the CDR3, the DNA is TGCGCCAGCAGTGAAGAAGCGGGGGGAGATACGCAGTATTTT.

This clone was recorded once. The chain employs TRBV9 and TRBJ1-2, with D tentatively TRBD1 (6 bases). The germline V gene encodes CDR1 SGDLS and CDR2 YYNGEE. Trimming cost V 0 bases and J 8 bases, with 17 bases left between them. The CDR3 has 15 residues. CDR3 residues: CASSVDPQGRGGYTF. In nucleotides, the CDR3 is TGTGCCAGCAGCGTAGATCCCCAGGGGAGAGGGGGCTACACCTTC.

In its sample, this clone was seen once. The chain combines TRBV6-6 with TRBJ2-2, with 7 bases aligning to TRBD1. The ends lost 8 bases at V and 2 bases at J; junction bases unmatched: 8. The length of the CDR3 is 15 residues. Germline CDR1 is MNHNY and CDR2 is SVGAGI (reference sequence). The CDR3 protein is CASSVRQGNTGELFF. CDR3 DNA: TGTGCCAGCTCAGTCCGACAGGGAAACACCGGGGAGCTGTTTTTT.

The chain joins TRBV4-3 to TRBJ1-4; 10 bases map to TRBD1. The CDR3 loop spans 17 amino acids. J was trimmed by 0 bases and V by 4 bases; bases with no gene match: 5. Germline CDR1 LGHNA, CDR2 YSLEER. The CDR3 coding sequence is TGCGCCAGCAGCCTCCTGGGACAGGGGACAACTAATGAAAAACTGTTTTTT. As protein: CASSLLGQGTTNEKLFF.

J is TRBJ1-4 and V is TRBV7-8, with D maybe TRBD1 (5 bases). Germline V gene lookup returns CDR1 SGHVS and CDR2 FQNEAQ. Trimming took 5 bases from V and 0 from J, leaving 10 bases between them. The CDR3 extends over 15 amino acids. The CDR3: CASSPRQPTNEKLFF. CDR3 nucleotides: TGTGCCAGCAGCCCCAGACAGCCAACTAATGAAAAACTGTTTTTT.

The chain combines TRBV5-1 with TRBJ1-1, with TRBD1 matching 7 bases. Per germline, CDR1 SGHRS and CDR2 YFSETQ. J was trimmed by 1 base and V by 1 base; bases with no gene match: 7. This CDR3 is 16 amino acids long. The CDR3 sequence is CASSLTGAGRNTEAFF. The DNA for the CDR3 is TGCGCCAGCAGCTTGACAGGGGCCGGGAGGAACACTGAAGCTTTCTTT.

The chain has TRBV28 and TRBJ1-1, with D tentatively TRBD1 (6 bases). In germline, CDR1 is MDHEN, CDR2 SYDVKM. The CDR3 consists of 14 residues. V dropped 6 bases and J dropped 6 bases, with 17 bases sitting between them. The DNA for the CDR3 is TGTGCCAGCAGCTACGGCCAGGGGAGGGCTGAAGCTTTCTTT. This encodes CASSYGQGRAEAFF.

In its sample, this clone was seen once. The J gene is TRBJ1-1, the V gene TRBV7-9; 7 bases are shared with TRBD1. The CDR3 covers 14 residues. Germline-derived CDR1 and CDR2 are SEHNR and FQNEAQ (reference sequence). V dropped 3 bases and J dropped 8; count of bases not matched to a gene: 9. The CDR3, as DNA: TGTGCCAGCAGCTTCCCCCCGGGACAGCTGGAAGCTTTCTTT. Protein sequence: CASSFPPGQLEAFF. Full variable domain (missing parts from reference TRBV7-9 and TRBJ1-1): DTGVSQNPRHKITKRGQNVTFRCDPISEHNRLYWYRQTLGQGPEFLTYFQNEAQLEKSRLLSDRFSAERPKGSFSTLEIQRTEQGDSAMYLCASSFPPGQLEAFFGQGTRLTVV.

CDR3 DNA: TGTGCCAGCAGCTTGGTATCCCCCGGGAGAGAGGATGGCTACACCTTC. Amino acid sequence: CASSLVSPGREDGYTF. The genes are TRBV5-6 and TRBJ1-2; D not resolved. This CDR3 has 16 amino acids. V was pared by 0 bases and J by 6 bases, with 18 bases between. CDR1 SGHDT and CDR2 YYEEEE come from the germline V gene.

This sequence joins TRBV18 and TRBJ1-1, with 8 bases matching TRBD1. The CDR3 is 15 residues long. Trimming cost V 6 bases and J 1 base; bases outside gene matches: 7. Per the germline V gene, CDR1 is KGHSH and CDR2 is LQKENI. This CDR3 is CASSLDRAKNTEAFF. The DNA for the CDR3 is TGTGCCAGCTCCTTGGACAGGGCGAAGAACACTGAAGCTTTCTTT.

This chain joins TRBV27 and TRBJ1-6; D call uncertain. The CDR3 spans 14 residues. In germline, CDR1 is MNHEY, CDR2 SMNVEV (reference sequence). The V end lost 6 bases, the J end lost 7 bases, and 13 bases lay between the germline ends. The CDR3 DNA reads TGTGCCAGCAGCCCCACTAGCCAAAATTCACCCCTCCACTTT. Translated, it gives CASSPTSQNSPLHF.

The chain is built from TRBV28 and TRBJ2-3, with 7 bases matching TRBD2. With V trimmed by 2 bases and J by 0 bases, 8 bases remained unmatched. Germline assignment: CDR1 MDHEN and CDR2 SYDVKM. The CDR3 loop spans 17 amino acids. CDR3 in amino acids: CASSLRLADTSTDTQYF. CDR3 DNA: TGTGCCAGCAGTTTAAGGCTAGCGGATACTAGCACAGATACGCAGTATTTT.

The chain combines TRBV6-2 or TRBV6-3 with TRBJ2-7, with TRBD1 as a possible D gene (6 bases). V lost 5 bases and J 2 bases, leaving 16 bases between the germline ends. The CDR3 contains 15 residues. In germline, CDR1 is MNHEY, CDR2 SVGEGT. This CDR3 is CASSNGQHRTYEQYF. CDR3 nucleotide sequence: TGTGCCAGCAGTAATGGACAGCACCGAACCTACGAGCAGTACTTC.

The J gene is TRBJ1-1, the V gene TRBV4-1; maybe TRBD1 (6 bases). Trimming stripped 1 base from V and 11 bases from J, with 17 bases between. The CDR3 length is 14 residues. The V gene's germline CDR1 is MGHRA and CDR2 YSYEKL. This chain's CDR3 is CASSQVGQGPQAFF. CDR3 sequence (DNA): TGCGCCAGCAGCCAAGTTGGCCAGGGGCCCCAGGCTTTCTTT.

The chain uses TRBV7-8 and TRBJ1-3; D not certain. CDR3 length: 16 residues. The germline V and J ends were trimmed by 1 base and 0 bases, with 10 bases remaining between them. The germline V gene has CDR1 SGHVS and CDR2 FQNEAQ. Here the CDR3 reads CASSLGAEYSGNTIYF. As DNA, the CDR3 is TGTGCCAGCAGCTTAGGTGCAGAATACTCTGGAAACACCATATATTTT.

The genes are TRBV9 and TRBJ2-2; 13 bases line up with TRBD2. The trim removed 5 bases at V and 6 bases at J, leaving 4 bases unmatched. The germline gives CDR1 SGDLS, CDR2 YYNGEE. The CDR3 has 15 amino acids. CDR3 in amino acids: CASRRLAGGPGELFF. The CDR3 DNA sequence: TGTGCCAGCAGAAGACTAGCGGGAGGACCCGGGGAGCTGTTTTTT.

The gene calls are TRBV19 and TRBJ2-1; TRBD2 aligns across 11 bases. J was trimmed by 6 bases and V by 1 base; bases with no gene match: 2. The CDR3 spans 15 residues. Germline-derived CDR1 and CDR2 are LNHDA and SQIVND (reference sequence). The CDR3 here is CASSIALAGVNEQFF. Written as DNA, the CDR3 is TGTGCCAGTAGTATAGCACTAGCGGGAGTCAATGAGCAGTTCTTC.

The rearrangement joins TRBV9 to TRBJ2-7; 9 bases agree with TRBD1. Germline CDR1 reads SGDLS; CDR2 reads YYNGEE. There are 14 residues in the CDR3. V shed 4 bases and J 6 bases; nucleotides not matched to a gene: 8. The CDR3 loop is CASSPRTGVVEQYF. In nucleotides, the CDR3 is TGTGCCAGCAGCCCCCGGACAGGGGTGGTCGAGCAGTACTTC.

J is TRBJ1-5 and V is TRBV5-5, with D maybe TRBD1 (5 bases). The length of the CDR3 is 17 residues. Germline V gene data show CDR1 as SGHKS and CDR2 as YYEKEE (reference sequence). The ends were cut back, 0 bases at V and 0 bases at J, with 13 bases in the middle. CDR3 bases: TGTGCCAGCAGCTTGGGGGCAGGGATTTATAGCAATCAGCCCCAGCATTTT. Translation: CASSLGAGIYSNQPQHF.

There are a few counts of this clone. This chain connects TRBV30 to TRBJ2-2, with 7 bases matching TRBD1. CDR3 size: 15 residues. V shed 3 bases, J shed 6 bases, and the junction held 10 bases outside the gene matches. The germline V gene encodes CDR1 GTSNPN and CDR2 SVGIG (reference sequence). The CDR3 DNA reads as TGTGCCTGGAGGAAACCAACAGGGGACGCCGGGGAGCTGTTTTTT. Its translation: CAWRKPTGDAGELFF.

This clone was seen once. V gene TRBV7-2 combines with J gene TRBJ1-2; possible D gene TRBD1, 5 bases. This CDR3 has 13 amino acids. The V end was cut by 2 bases, the J end by 4 bases, with 8 bases between. CDR1 SGHTA and CDR2 FQGNSA come from the germline V gene. CDR3 DNA sequence: TGTGCCAGCAGCTTATCGGGGGGCTATGGCTACACCTTC. Amino acids: CASSLSGGYGYTF.